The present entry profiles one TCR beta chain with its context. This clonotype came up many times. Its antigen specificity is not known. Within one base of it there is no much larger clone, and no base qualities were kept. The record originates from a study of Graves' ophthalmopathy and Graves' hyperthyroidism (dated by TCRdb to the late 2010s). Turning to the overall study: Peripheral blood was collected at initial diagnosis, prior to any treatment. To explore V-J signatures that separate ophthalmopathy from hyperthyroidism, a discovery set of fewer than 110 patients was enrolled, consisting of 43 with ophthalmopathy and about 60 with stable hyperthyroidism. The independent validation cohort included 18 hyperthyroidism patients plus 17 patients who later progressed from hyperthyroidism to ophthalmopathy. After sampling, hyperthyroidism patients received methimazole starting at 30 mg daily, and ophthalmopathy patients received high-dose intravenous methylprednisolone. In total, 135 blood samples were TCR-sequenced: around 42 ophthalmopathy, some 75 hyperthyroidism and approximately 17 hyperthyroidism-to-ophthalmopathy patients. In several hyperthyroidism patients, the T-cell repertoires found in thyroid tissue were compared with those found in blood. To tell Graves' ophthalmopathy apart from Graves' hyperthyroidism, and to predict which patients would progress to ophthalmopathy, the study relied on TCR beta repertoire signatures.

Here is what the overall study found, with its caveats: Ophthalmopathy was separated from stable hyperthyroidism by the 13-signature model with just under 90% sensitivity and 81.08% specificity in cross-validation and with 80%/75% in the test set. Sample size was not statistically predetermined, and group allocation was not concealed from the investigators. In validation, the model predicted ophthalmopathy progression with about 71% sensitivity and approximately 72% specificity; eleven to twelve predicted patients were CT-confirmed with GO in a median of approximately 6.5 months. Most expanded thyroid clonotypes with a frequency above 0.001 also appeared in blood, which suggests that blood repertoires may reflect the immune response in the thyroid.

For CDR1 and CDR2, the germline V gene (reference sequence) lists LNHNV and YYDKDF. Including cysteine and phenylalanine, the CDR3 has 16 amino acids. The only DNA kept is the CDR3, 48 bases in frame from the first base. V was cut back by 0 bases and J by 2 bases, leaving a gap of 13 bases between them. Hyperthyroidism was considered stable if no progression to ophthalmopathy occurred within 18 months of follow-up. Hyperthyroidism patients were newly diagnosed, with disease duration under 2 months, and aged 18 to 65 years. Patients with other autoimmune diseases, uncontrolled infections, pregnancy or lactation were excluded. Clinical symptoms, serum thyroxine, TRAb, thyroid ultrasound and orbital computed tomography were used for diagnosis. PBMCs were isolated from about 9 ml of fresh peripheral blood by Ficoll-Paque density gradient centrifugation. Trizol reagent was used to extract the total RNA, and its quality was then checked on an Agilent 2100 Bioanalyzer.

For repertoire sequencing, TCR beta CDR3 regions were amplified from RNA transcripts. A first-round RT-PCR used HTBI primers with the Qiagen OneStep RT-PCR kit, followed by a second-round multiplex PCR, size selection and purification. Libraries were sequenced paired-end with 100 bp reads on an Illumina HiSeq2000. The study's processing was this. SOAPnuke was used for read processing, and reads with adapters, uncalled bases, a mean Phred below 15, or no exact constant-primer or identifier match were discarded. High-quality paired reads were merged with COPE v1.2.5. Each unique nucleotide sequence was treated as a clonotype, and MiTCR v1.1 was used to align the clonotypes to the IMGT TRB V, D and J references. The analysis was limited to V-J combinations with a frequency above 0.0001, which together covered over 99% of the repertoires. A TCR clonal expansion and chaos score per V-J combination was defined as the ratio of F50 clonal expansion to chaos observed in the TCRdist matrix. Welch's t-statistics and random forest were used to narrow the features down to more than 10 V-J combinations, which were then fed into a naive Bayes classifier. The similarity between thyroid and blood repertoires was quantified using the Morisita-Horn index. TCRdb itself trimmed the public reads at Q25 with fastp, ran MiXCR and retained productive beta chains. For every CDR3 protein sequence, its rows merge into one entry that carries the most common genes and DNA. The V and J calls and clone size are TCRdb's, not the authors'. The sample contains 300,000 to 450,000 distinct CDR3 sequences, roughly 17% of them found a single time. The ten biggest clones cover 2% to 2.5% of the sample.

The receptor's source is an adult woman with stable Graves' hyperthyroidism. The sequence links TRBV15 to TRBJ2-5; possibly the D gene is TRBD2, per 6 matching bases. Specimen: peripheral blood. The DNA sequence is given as TGTGCCACCAGCAGAGAACTAGCTGAGTTACAAGAGACCCAGTACTTC. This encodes CATSRELAELQETQYF.